This T cell receptor (beta chain) was found in a study of CD8 T cells in Susac syndrome. J was trimmed by 6 bases and V by 0 bases; bases with no gene match: 7. Germline CDR1 reads MNHNY; CDR2 reads SVGAGI (reference sequence). CDR3 length equals 16 residues. cDNA came from roughly 0.53 to 1 ug RNA primed by random hexamers. MiXCR was run by TCRdb on the immunoSEQ multiplex PCR reads, yielding one entry per CDR3 protein. The table records over 300,000 distinct CDR3 sequences, about 91% of them present only once. This clonotype was sampled from a human donor with multiple sclerosis. The V call is TRBV6-6, the J call TRBJ2-2, with 7 bases identical to TRBD2. Sequences were obtained from CD4+ T cells from PBMCs. CDR3 nucleotide sequence: TGTGCCAGCAGTTACTCGAGGGCTAGCGGTCCCGGGGAGCTGTTTTTT. Translation gives CASSYSRASGPGELFF.